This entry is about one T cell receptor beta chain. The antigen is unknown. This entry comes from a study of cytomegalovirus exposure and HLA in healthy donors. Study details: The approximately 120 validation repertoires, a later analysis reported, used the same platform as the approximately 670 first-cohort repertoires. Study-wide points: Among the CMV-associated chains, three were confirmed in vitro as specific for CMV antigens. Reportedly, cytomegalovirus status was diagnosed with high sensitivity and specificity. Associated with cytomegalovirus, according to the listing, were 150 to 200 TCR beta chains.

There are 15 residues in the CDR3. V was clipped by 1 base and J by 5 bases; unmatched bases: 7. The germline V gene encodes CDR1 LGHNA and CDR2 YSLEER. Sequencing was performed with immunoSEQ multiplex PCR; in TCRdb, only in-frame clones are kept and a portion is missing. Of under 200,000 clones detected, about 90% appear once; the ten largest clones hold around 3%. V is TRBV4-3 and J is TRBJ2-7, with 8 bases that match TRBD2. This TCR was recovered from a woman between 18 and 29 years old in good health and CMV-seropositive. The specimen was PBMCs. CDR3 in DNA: TGCGCCAGCAGCCAAGCGGGGACTAGAGTGCACGAGCAGTACTTC. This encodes CASSQAGTRVHEQYF.